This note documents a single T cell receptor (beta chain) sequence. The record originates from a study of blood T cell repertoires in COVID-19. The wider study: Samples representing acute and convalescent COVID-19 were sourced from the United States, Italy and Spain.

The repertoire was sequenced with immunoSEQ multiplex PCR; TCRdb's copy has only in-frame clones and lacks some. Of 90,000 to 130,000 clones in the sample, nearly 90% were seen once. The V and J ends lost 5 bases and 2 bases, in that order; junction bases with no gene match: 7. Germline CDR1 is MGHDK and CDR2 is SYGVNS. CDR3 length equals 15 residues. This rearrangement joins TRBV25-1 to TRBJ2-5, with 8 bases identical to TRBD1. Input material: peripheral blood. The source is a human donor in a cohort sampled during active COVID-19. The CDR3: CASSSSGTGQETQYF. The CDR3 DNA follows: TGTGCCAGCAGTTCCTCCGGGACAGGACAAGAGACCCAGTACTTC.